Presented here are 23 T cell receptor beta chains from one specimen sequenced in a study of T cells after yellow fever vaccination. TCRdb itself ran the 5' RACE reads through MiXCR, one entry per CDR3 protein. The sample contains some 560,000 distinct CDR3 sequences, 17% of which appear only once. This specimen was PBMCs, taken around 5 days after the first yellow fever vaccination. The source is a man aged 18 to 29 who received the YFV17D yellow fever vaccine.

This clonotype appeared a few times. The V call is TRBV5-1, the J call TRBJ2-3; 7 nucleotides agree with TRBD2. V shed 4 bases, J shed 2 bases, and the junction held 7 bases outside the gene matches. CDR1 is SGHRS, CDR2 YFSETQ, per germline. This CDR3 is 15 amino acids long. CDR3 DNA sequence: TGCGCCAGCAGCCCCCAGCGGGGATACACAGATACGCAGTATTTT. Translated: CASSPQRGYTDTQYF.

This clonotype has only a few counts. The V call is TRBV20-1, the J call TRBJ1-1; weak D call: TRBD1 (5 bases). The germline V gene encodes CDR1 DFQATT and CDR2 SNEGSKA (reference sequence). V gave up 0 bases and J gave up 7 bases, with 18 bases separating them. The CDR3 spans 15 residues. The CDR3 spells CSARDPKGPGGEAFF. The CDR3 bases are TGCAGTGCTAGAGATCCAAAGGGGCCGGGAGGTGAAGCTTTCTTT.

This clonotype was found a few times. This chain connects TRBV27 to TRBJ1-4, with a possible D match to TRBD1 (6 bases). Trimming stripped 6 bases from V and 5 bases from J, with 13 bases between. The CDR3 is made up of 14 amino acids. The germline gives CDR1 MNHEY, CDR2 SMNVEV (reference sequence). DNA of the CDR3: TGTGCCAGCAGGACGGGACACAGGAATGAAAAACTGTTTTTT. It specifies CASRTGHRNEKLFF.

The rearrangement uses TRBV9 and TRBJ1-5; D unclear. The CDR3 runs to 14 residues. V gave up 0 bases and J gave up 3 bases, with 7 bases separating them. CDR1 is SGDLS and CDR2 is YYNGEE in the germline V gene. CDR3 region: CASSVVAVNQPQHF. CDR3 DNA: TGTGCCAGCAGCGTAGTGGCAGTCAATCAGCCCCAGCATTTT.

The table lists this clonotype with many counts. The V call is TRBV7-3, the J call TRBJ1-1; TRBD1 might be the D (5 bases). Germline CDR1 SGHTA, CDR2 FQGTGA. The CDR3 length is 14 residues. Trimming left V 2 bases short and J 5 bases short, with 12 bases between. In DNA form, the CDR3 reads TGTGCCAGCAGCTTATGGCCAGGGCGAACTGAAGCTTTCTTT. Protein product: CASSLWPGRTEAFF.

This sequence joins TRBV5-5 and TRBJ1-5, with 7 nucleotides matching TRBD1. The CDR3 has 14 amino acids. Germline loops: CDR1 SGHKS, CDR2 YYEKEE (reference sequence). Trimming took 4 bases from V and 4 from J; bases not matched to a gene: 5. The CDR3: CASSLGTVNQPQHF. In DNA form, the CDR3 reads TGTGCCAGCAGCCTAGGGACAGTTAATCAGCCCCAGCATTTT.

The chain links TRBV6-5 to TRBJ2-7; D call uncertain. From germline, CDR1 is MNHEY and CDR2 SVGAGI. Trimming stripped 3 bases from V and 2 bases from J, with 14 bases between. The CDR3 extends over 15 amino acids. The CDR3 nucleotides read TGTGCCAGCAGTTATCGGGCTGAATTTACCTACGAGCAGTACTTC. The encoded protein is CASSYRAEFTYEQYF.

This clonotype was seen only a few times. The chain uses TRBV15 and TRBJ2-5, with 11 bases lining up with TRBD2. V lost 0 bases to trimming and J lost 1 base; unmatched junction nucleotides: 4. From germline, CDR1 is LNHNV and CDR2 YYDKDF (reference sequence). The CDR3 sequence is 17 residues long. This CDR3 is CATSRDLTSGAQETQYF. Written as DNA, the CDR3 is TGTGCCACCAGCAGAGATCTGACTAGCGGGGCCCAAGAGACCCAGTACTTC. The full variable domain, in which reference TRBV15 and TRBJ2-5 provide the parts outside the CDR3, is DAMVIQNPRYQVTQFGKPVTLSCSQTLNHNVMYWYQQKSSQAPKLLFHYYDKDFNNEADTPDNFQSRRPNTSFCFLDIRSPGLGDTAMYLCATSRDLTSGAQETQYFGPGTRLLVL.

This clonotype has a handful of counts. This sequence joins TRBV4-1 and TRBJ1-1; unclear D gene. V lost 6 bases and J lost 4, with 18 bases in between. CDR3 length: 15 residues. The germline gives CDR1 MGHRA, CDR2 YSYEKL. For the CDR3, the DNA is TGCGCCAGCAGATCAAGCACGTCCGAGGGCACTGAAGCTTTCTTT. As protein: CASRSSTSEGTEAFF.

There are a few counts of this clonotype. The V and J genes are TRBV10-3 and TRBJ2-3; 11 bases agree with TRBD2. The CDR3 extends over 15 amino acids. Germline V gene sequence: CDR1 ENHRY, CDR2 SYGVKD. Germline trimming cut 4 bases from V and 4 bases from J; bases unmatched to any gene: 4. CDR3 region: CAISGSGGAADTQYF. CDR3 sequence (DNA): TGTGCCATCAGTGGTAGCGGGGGGGCCGCAGATACGCAGTATTTT.

Ten or more counts support this clonotype. The V call is TRBV6-5, the J call TRBJ1-1, with D possibly matching TRBD1 (5 bases). CDR3 length equals 15 residues. Germline-derived CDR1 and CDR2 are MNHEY and SVGAGI. V dropped 6 bases and J dropped 2 bases, with 16 bases sitting between them. Here the CDR3 reads CASSYRSQGNTEAFF. Here the CDR3 DNA reads TGTGCCAGCAGCTATCGGAGTCAGGGTAACACTGAAGCTTTCTTT.

This chain joins TRBV20-1 and TRBJ2-3, with 7 bases that match TRBD2. The germline CDR1 and CDR2 sequences are DFQATT and SNEGSKA (reference sequence). V lost 6 bases, J lost 4 bases, and 10 bases stayed unmatched. This CDR3 has 14 amino acids. In nucleotides, the CDR3 is TGCAGTGCCACCCGGAGCGGGGTCGCAGATACGCAGTATTTT. This translates into CSATRSGVADTQYF.

This clonotype was counted only a few times. The chain joins TRBV6-1 to TRBJ2-1; no clear D. Germline-derived CDR1 and CDR2 are MNHNS and SASEGT. V gave up 10 bases and J gave up 3 bases, with 19 bases separating them. This CDR3 has 15 amino acids. The CDR3 nucleotides are TGTGCCACCTCCCTTCGGCCCTCTAACTACAATGAGCAGTTCTTC. It translates to CATSLRPSNYNEQFF.

The chain employs TRBV4-1 and TRBJ1-2; unclear D gene. CDR3 length: 17 amino acids. The germline V gene has CDR1 MGHRA and CDR2 YSYEKL. Deletions cut 1 base from V and 14 bases from J, with 29 bases between. In nucleotides, the CDR3 is TGCGCCAGCAGCCAAGGGGGAGGAACCGGGTCAGGAAGCCTTCGGACCTTC. It translates to CASSQGGGTGSGSLRTF.

This clonotype was seen more than once but under ten times. The chain uses TRBV7-3 and TRBJ1-1; the D is unclear. Trimming took off 4 bases at V and 1 base at J, with 16 bases between the two ends. The CDR3 runs 16 residues. Germline values: CDR1 SGHTA, CDR2 FQGTGA. The CDR3 protein is CASSSKAVMGNTEAFF. For the CDR3, the DNA is TGTGCCAGCAGCTCAAAGGCAGTAATGGGGAACACTGAAGCTTTCTTT.

The chain employs TRBV12-3 or TRBV12-4 and TRBJ1-6; the D gene is possibly TRBD1 (5 bases). The CDR3 contains 19 residues. V gave up 5 bases and J gave up 2 bases, with 22 bases separating them. The CDR3 DNA reads TGTGCCAGCAGTAGTCGGGGACCGGGGCCGGAGGCCTATAATTCACCCCTCCACTTT. As protein: CASSSRGPGPEAYNSPLHF.

This clonotype was counted between two and nine times. The germline gene is not matched at one end of the junction; a read error may be the cause. In nucleotides, the CDR3 is TGTGCCAGCAGTTATAACGCGCAGAGGCTTTCTTTT. Protein product: CASSYNAQRLSF. The V and J genes are TRBV6-5 and TRBJ1-1; D is unclear. CDR1 is MNHEY, CDR2 SVGAGI, per germline. This CDR3 region has 12 residues.

This clonotype was counted between two and nine times. This chain connects TRBV5-1 to TRBJ2-5, with 12 bases matching TRBD1. V trimming: 4 bases; J trimming: 5 bases; junction bases outside the gene matches: 3. Per the germline V gene, CDR1 is SGHRS and CDR2 is YFSETQ. CDR3 size: 14 residues. CDR3 protein: CASSIGTGGETQYF. In DNA form, the CDR3 reads TGCGCCAGCAGCATCGGGACAGGGGGCGAGACCCAGTACTTC.

This chain joins TRBV7-2 and TRBJ1-5, with D maybe TRBD1 (6 bases). This CDR3 is 13 amino acids long. The V end lost 6 bases, the J end lost 5 bases, and 11 bases lay between the germline ends. Germline values: CDR1 SGHTA, CDR2 FQGNSA. For the CDR3, the DNA is TGTGCCAGCAGTAGACAGGCGTATCAGCCCCAGCATTTT. Its translation: CASSRQAYQPQHF.

The rearrangement links TRBV7-3 to TRBJ2-1; TRBD2 matches at 11 bases. The CDR3 contains 15 residues. Losses at the gene ends were 5 bases for V and 9 bases for J; bases not matched to a gene: 9. The germline V gene has CDR1 SGHTA and CDR2 FQGTGA. CDR3 residues: CASSLIAGGPSEQFF. In nucleotides, the CDR3 is TGTGCCAGCAGCCTTATAGCGGGGGGGCCTTCTGAGCAGTTCTTC.

This chain uses TRBV7-9 with TRBJ2-7, with a weak D call TRBD1 (6 bases). The CDR3 extends over 16 amino acids. V lost 1 base to trimming and J lost 5 bases, with 18 bases between them. Germline loops: CDR1 SEHNR, CDR2 FQNEAQ (reference sequence). This chain's CDR3 is CASSLVSTGFVDEQYF. The DNA of the CDR3 is TGTGCCAGCAGCTTAGTATCCACAGGGTTTGTAGACGAGCAGTACTTC.

In this sample, this clonotype turned up a few times. V usage is TRBV7-9 and J usage is TRBJ2-5, with TRBD1 matching 8 bases. The V segment lost 5 bases and the J segment 5 bases; nucleotides outside the gene matches: 13. The CDR3 extends over 16 amino acids. Germline V gene data show CDR1 as SEHNR and CDR2 as FQNEAQ (reference sequence). The DNA of the CDR3 is TGTGCCAGCAGCCGTACTGGGACAGGACTCAGGGAGACCCAGTACTTC. The encoded protein is CASSRTGTGLRETQYF.

This clonotype has at least ten counts. The chain employs TRBV28 and TRBJ2-1, with D maybe TRBD2 (6 bases). This CDR3 contains 17 residues. V was clipped by 7 bases and J by 0 bases, with 19 bases between them. Germline assignment: CDR1 MDHEN and CDR2 SYDVKM. The CDR3, as DNA: TGTGCCAGCACATCTGCGGGGCTCCAGAGCTCCTACAATGAGCAGTTCTTC. Encoded protein: CASTSAGLQSSYNEQFF.